This T cell receptor (beta chain) was recovered during a study of blood T cells in healthy people across ages. CDR3 length: 13 amino acids. Germline CDR1 and CDR2: SNHLY and FYNNEI. V was shortened by 2 bases and J by 2 bases, with 7 bases between the two germline ends. Together with a sample-barcoded 5' primer, a J-beta primer mix was included in a second PCR lasting about 7 to 11 cycles. MiXCR, applied by TCRdb to the 5' RACE reads, yields one record per CDR3 protein. The profile shows some 710,000 distinct CDR3 sequences, 46% of them singletons. Sequences were obtained from blood. The chain has TRBV2 and TRBJ2-7; D unresolved. This TCR was sampled from a man older than 75 in good health. The CDR3 sequence: CASSERPTYEQYF. DNA for the CDR3: TGTGCCAGCAGTGAACGTCCCACCTACGAGCAGTACTTC.